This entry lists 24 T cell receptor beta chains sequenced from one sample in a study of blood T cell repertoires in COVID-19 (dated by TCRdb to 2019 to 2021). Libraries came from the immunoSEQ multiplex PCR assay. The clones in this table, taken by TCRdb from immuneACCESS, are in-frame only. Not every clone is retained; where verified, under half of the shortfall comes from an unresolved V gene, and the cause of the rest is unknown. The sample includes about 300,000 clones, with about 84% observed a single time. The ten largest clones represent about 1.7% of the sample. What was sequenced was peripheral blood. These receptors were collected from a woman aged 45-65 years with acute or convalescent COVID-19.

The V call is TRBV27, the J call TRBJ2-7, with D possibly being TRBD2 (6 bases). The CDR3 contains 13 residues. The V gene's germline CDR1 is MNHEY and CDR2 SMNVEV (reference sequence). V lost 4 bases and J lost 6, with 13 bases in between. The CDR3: CASSSPGRGEQYF. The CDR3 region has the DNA TGTGCCAGCAGTTCCCCGGGGCGGGGCGAGCAGTACTTC.

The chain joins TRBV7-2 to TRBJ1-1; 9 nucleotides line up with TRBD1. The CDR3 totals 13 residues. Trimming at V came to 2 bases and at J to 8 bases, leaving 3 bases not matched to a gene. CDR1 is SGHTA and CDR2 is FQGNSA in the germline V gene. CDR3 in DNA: TGTGCCAGCAGCTTACACAGGGGGCTGGAAGCTTTCTTT. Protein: CASSLHRGLEAFF.

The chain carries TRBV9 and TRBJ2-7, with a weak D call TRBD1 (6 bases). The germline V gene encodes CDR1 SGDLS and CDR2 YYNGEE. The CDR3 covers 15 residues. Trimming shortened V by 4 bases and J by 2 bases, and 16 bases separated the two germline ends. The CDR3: CASSPQGLAPYEQYF. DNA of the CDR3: TGTGCCAGCAGCCCGCAGGGGTTGGCACCCTACGAGCAGTACTTC.

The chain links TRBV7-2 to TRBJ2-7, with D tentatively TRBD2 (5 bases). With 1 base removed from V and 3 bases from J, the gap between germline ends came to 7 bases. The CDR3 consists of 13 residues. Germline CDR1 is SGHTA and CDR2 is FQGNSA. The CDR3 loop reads CASSLVEDYEQYF. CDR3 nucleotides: TGTGCCAGCAGCTTAGTGGAGGACTACGAGCAGTACTTC.

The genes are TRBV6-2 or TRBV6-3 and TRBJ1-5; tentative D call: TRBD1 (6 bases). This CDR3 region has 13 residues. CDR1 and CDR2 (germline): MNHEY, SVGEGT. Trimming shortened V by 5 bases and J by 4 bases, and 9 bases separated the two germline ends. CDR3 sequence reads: CASSRRGNQPQHF. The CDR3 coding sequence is TGTGCCAGCAGTCGCAGGGGTAATCAGCCCCAGCATTTT.

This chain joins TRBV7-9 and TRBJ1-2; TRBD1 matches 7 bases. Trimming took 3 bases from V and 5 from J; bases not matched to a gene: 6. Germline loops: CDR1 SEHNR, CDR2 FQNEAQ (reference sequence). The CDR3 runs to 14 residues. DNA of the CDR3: TGTGCCAGCAGCTTTACAGGGGAAGGGTATGGCTACACCTTC. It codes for CASSFTGEGYGYTF.

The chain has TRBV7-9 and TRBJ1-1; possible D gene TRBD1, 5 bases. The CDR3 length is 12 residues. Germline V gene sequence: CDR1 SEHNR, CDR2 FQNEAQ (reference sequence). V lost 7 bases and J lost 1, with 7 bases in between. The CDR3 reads CASIQGNTEAFF. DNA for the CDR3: TGTGCCAGCATCCAGGGGAACACTGAAGCTTTCTTT.

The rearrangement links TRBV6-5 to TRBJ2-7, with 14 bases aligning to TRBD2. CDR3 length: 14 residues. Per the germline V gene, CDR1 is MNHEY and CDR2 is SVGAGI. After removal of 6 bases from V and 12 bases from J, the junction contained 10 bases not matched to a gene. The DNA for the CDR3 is TGTGCCAGCAGATCCGGGACTAGCGGGAGCTCCTGGTACTTC. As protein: CASRSGTSGSSWYF.

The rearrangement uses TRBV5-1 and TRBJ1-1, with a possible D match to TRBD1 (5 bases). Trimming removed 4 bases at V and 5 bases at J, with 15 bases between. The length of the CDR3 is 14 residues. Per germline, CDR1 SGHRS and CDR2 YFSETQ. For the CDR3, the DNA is TGCGCCAGCAGCACCGGACACGGTGGGACTGAAGCTTTCTTT. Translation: CASSTGHGGTEAFF.

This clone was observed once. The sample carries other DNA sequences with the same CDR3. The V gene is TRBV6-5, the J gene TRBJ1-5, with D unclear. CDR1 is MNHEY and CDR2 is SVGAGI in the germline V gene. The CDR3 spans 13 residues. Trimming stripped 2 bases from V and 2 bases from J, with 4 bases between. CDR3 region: CASSYRGNQPQHF. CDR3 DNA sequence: TGTGCCAGCAGTTACCGCGGCAATCAGCCCCAGCATTTT.

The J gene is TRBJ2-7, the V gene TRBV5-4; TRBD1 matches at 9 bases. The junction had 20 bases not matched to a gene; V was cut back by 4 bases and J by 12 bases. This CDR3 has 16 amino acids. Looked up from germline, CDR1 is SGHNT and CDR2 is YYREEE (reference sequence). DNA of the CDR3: TGTGCCAGCAGCCCCACCCCGGGACAGGGAGGTTTACGAGGGTACTTC. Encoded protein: CASSPTPGQGGLRGYF.

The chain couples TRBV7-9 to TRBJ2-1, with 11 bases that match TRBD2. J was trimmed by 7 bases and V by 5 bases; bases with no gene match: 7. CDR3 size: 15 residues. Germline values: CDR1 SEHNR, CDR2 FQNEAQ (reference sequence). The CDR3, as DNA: TGTGCCAGCAGCCCGGGACTAGCGGAAGATAATGAGCAGTTCTTC. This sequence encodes CASSPGLAEDNEQFF.

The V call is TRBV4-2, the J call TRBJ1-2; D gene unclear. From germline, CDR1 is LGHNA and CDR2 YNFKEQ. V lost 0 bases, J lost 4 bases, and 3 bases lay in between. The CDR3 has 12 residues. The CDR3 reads CASSQDLYGYTF. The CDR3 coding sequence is TGTGCCAGCAGCCAAGACCTCTATGGCTACACCTTC.

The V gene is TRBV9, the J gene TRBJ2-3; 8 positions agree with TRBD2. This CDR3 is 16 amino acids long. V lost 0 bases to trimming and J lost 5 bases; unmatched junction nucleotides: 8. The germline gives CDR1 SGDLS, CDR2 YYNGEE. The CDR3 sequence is CASSVESGRGVDTQYF. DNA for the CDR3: TGTGCCAGCAGCGTAGAGAGCGGGAGAGGTGTAGATACGCAGTATTTT. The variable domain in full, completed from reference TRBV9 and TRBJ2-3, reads DSGVTQTPKHLITATGQRVTLRCSPRSGDLSVYWYQQSLDQGLQFLIQYYNGEERAKGNILERFSAQQFPDLHSELNLSSLELGDSALYFCASSVESGRGVDTQYFGPGTRLTVL.

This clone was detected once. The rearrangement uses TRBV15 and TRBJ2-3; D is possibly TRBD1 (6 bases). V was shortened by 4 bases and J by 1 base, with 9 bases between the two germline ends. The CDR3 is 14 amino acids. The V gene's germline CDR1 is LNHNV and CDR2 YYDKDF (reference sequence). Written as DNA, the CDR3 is TGTGCCACCAGCACGAGACAGGGCACAGATACGCAGTATTTT. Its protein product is CATSTRQGTDTQYF.

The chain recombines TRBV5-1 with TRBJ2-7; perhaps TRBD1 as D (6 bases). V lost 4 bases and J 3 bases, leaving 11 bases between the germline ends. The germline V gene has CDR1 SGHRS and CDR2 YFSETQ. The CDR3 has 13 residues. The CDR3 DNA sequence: TGCGCCAGCAGCCCGGGACACTTCTACGAGCAGTACTTC. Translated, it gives CASSPGHFYEQYF.

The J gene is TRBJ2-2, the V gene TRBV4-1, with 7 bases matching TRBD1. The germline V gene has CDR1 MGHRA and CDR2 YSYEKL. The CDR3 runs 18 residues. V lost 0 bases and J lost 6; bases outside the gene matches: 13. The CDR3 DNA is TGCGCCAGCAGCCAAGATCCGCTTGAGGGGGCGGTGGCCGGGGAGCTGTTTTTT. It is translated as CASSQDPLEGAVAGELFF.

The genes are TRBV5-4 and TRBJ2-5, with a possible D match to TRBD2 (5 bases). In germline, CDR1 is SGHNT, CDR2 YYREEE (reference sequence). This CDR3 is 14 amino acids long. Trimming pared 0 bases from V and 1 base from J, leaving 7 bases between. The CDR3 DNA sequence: TGTGCCAGCAGCTTGGAGAGCGGCCAAGAGACCCAGTACTTC. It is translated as CASSLESGQETQYF.

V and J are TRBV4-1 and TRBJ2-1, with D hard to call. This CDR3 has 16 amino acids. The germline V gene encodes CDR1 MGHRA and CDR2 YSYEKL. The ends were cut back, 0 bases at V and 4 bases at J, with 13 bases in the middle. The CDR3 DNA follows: TGCGCCAGCAGCCAAGATCCTGGCGGAGATTACAATGAGCAGTTCTTC. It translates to CASSQDPGGDYNEQFF.

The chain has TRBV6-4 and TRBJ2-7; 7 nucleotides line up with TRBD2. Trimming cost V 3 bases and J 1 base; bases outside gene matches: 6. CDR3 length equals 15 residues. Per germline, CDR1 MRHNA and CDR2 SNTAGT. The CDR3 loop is CASSEDSGSSYEQYF. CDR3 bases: TGTGCCAGCAGTGAAGATAGCGGGTCTTCCTACGAGCAGTACTTC.

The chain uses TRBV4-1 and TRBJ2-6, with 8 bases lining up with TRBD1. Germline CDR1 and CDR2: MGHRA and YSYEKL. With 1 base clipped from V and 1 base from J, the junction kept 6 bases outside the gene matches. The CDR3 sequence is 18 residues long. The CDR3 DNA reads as TGCGCCAGCAGCCAAGTGTTGCAGGGGGCGTCTGGGGCCAACGTCCTGACTTTC. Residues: CASSQVLQGASGANVLTF.

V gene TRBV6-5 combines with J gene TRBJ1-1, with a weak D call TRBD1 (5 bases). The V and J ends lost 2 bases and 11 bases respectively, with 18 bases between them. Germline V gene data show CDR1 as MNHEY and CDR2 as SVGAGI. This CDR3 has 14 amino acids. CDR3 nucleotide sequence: TGTGCCAGCAGTTACGCGATCGGGCAGGGAGGCGCTTTCTTT. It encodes CASSYAIGQGGAFF.

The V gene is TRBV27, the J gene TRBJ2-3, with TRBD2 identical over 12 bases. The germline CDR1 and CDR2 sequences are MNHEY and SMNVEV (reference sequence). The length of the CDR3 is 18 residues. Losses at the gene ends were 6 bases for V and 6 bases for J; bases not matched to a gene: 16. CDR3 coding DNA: TGTGCCAGCAGCTCCAAAACTAGCGGGAGGACGTTTTCGGATACGCAGTATTTT. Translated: CASSSKTSGRTFSDTQYF.

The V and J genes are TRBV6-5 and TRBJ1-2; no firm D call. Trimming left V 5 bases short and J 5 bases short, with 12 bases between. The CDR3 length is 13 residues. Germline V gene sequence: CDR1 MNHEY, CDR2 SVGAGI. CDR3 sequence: CASSLGSGYGYTF. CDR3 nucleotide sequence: TGTGCCAGCAGTCTCGGGTCGGGATATGGCTACACCTTC.